This T cell receptor (beta chain) was recorded in a study of identical twins listed by TCRdb under 2016. About the full investigation: The study deep-sequenced TCR alpha and beta repertoires from monozygotic twins, unrelated adults of various ages and cord blood to test whether fetal clonotypes persist. To rule out contamination, replicate twin experiments were performed at different times with different library preparation protocols. Broader findings and caveats from the paper: Because the same donors could not be followed over many years, the conclusions relied on cross-sectional statistical analysis. In monozygotic twins, recombination models systematically underestimated out-of-frame TCR alpha sharing, but the models matched the sharing seen between unrelated individuals. Abundant cord blood beta clonotypes carried fewer insertions; young adult naive repertoires showed a weaker similar trend, while memory repertoires showed none. Invariant T cells such as MAIT and iNKT could partly confound zero-insertion analyses, though diverse VJ usage argued against this for most clonotypes. The excess sharing between twins in beta out-of-frame sequences was weaker because fewer shared sequences reduced the signal-to-noise ratio. Compared with coincidental sharing between unrelated individuals, out-of-frame TCR alpha sequences shared between twins showed an excess of sequences with low generation probability.

The protocol used for the library was 5' RACE. This sample was sequenced with an Illumina HiSeq 2000. Template switching introduced a universal primer binding site; the final cDNA contained a unique molecular identifier, enabling accurate counting of TCR cDNA molecules. First-strand cDNA for TCR alpha and beta chains was synthesized from specific primers in the conserved constant-segment region. To control for contamination, each cDNA library was double barcoded with a SMART-Mk sample barcode plus Illumina barcodes. TruSeq adapter sequences, together with Illumina sample barcodes, were added in two successive PCR steps. TCR alpha and beta cDNA libraries were sequenced on the Illumina HiSeq platform with custom primers. The original pipeline was this. MiGEC was used to process raw reads and extract unique molecular identifiers, and MiXCR was used to find CDR3 positions. For each individual, recombination models were inferred using an EM algorithm with the repgenHMM and IGoR tools. Shared clonotypes were analyzed with the tcR package in R, and sharing was normalized by the product of cloneset sizes. To study raw recombination free of thymic and clonal selection effects, out-of-frame nonproductive sequences were analyzed. The public reads were reanalyzed by TCRdb: fastp trimming at Q25, MiXCR alignment, in-frame beta chains only. Every distinct CDR3 protein forms one entry, paired with its most common genes and DNA. The V and J calls follow TCRdb's processing rather than the paper's. The sample table records hundreds of thousands of distinct CDR3 sequences; about 20% of these occur just once. Less than 15% of the sample belongs to the ten largest clones.

This clonotype appeared a few times. It lacks a known antigen. No quality values exist for individual bases; no much larger clone is one base distant. Every donor was a healthy Caucasian. Three pairs of female monozygotic twins, all aged about 18 to 29 years, made up the twin cohort. The RNA used for TCR libraries was isolated from peripheral blood mononuclear cells. These data are also associated with another study on T cells expressing NK-cell markers. The second study's paper adds: About eight donors provided sorted CD3+CD56+NKG2C+, CD3+CD56+NKG2C- and CD3+CD56-NKG2C+ T-cell subsets, whose TCR beta-chain repertoires were profiled. Seven of the eight sequenced donors were HCMV-seropositive and one was HCMV-seronegative. To restrict sorting to alphabetaTCR-expressing T cells, an anti-gammadeltaTCR antibody was added in several experiments. In over five donors, the dominant CD3+CD56+NKG2C+ clonotypes were among the top 10 CD8+ clonotypes and accounted for about 1.0-7.5% of CD8+ T cells. Those dominant clonotypes were again the most abundant among CD3+CD56-NKG2C+ cells in a few donors, at roughly 25-65%. It remained unclear whether the expanded NKG2C-expressing T cell clones were specific for HCMV antigens. The study sequenced eight donors, all healthy volunteers chosen at random: three men and five women. HCMV serostatus was determined by detecting HCMV-specific IgG in serum with a commercial ELISA kit. For roughly 6 donors, bulk peripheral blood T-cell repertoires were also sequenced from unsorted PBMC. MIGEC was used to demultiplex reads and group reads by UMI, and MiTCR was used to assemble and quantify clonotypes. To exclude erroneous sequences, only TCR cDNA sequences supported by at least two reads were retained. The tcR package was used for downstream repertoire analysis, with clonotypes matched between fractions based on CDR3 nucleotide sequence plus V segment. Antigen specificity was annotated against VDJdb with VDJmatch, allowing one amino acid substitution in CDR3.

The sequence derives from a woman younger than 30 in good health. The source material was PBMCs.

Here is the DNA: TGTGCCAGCAGTTGGGGTACAGGGCCTGTCACTGAAGCTTTCTTT. This gives the protein CASSWGTGPVTEAFF. This sequence uses TRBV27 and TRBJ1-1; a tentative D call is TRBD1 (6 bases match). Sequences MNHEY (CDR1) and SMNVEV (CDR2) are obtained from the germline V gene (reference sequence). The CDR3 holds 15 amino acids from the cysteine to the phenylalanine. The DNA shown is the 45-base CDR3, in frame from base 1. A distance of 16 bases separates the germline ends of V and J, which lose 4 bases and 4 bases respectively.